The present T cell receptor beta chain was sequenced within a study of shared clonotypes between healthy human individuals. Study-level background: The plates for each donor numbered three CD4 naive, three CD4 memory, two CD8 naive and one CD8 memory.

This table comes from immunoSEQ multiplex PCR, and its TCRdb copy is limited to in-frame clones, with some not included. The table shows about 2.1 million clones, with 85% to 95% occurring only once. CD45RO-negative, CCR7-positively selected cells formed the naive CD8 fraction, excluding terminally differentiated effector memory CD45RA+ cells. Donors, without exception, were Caucasian adults residing in Nashville, Tennessee. This CDR3 region has 15 residues. CDR1 and CDR2 (germline): MNHEY, SVGAGI. Deletions cut 8 bases from V and 3 bases from J, with 20 bases between. V gene TRBV6-5 combines with J gene TRBJ2-7; either TRBD1 or TRBD2 may fit D (7 bases each). The clonotype comes from a man aged 18-30 years in good health. Some clones in this sample may be carry-over from other donors' samples. Material for sequencing was naive CD8+ T cells from PBMCs. CDR3 coding DNA: TGTGCCAGCTCCCCCCAGGGGGGGACTCTCTACGAGCAGTACTTC. Amino acids: CASSPQGGTLYEQYF.